The 28 T cell receptor beta chains below were found in one sample sequenced in a study of CD8 T cells in Susac syndrome. Random hexamers were used to reverse transcribe the RNA input (about 0.5 to 1 ug). One entry per CDR3 protein, called by TCRdb with MiXCR from the immunoSEQ multiplex PCR reads. The sample shows approximately 150,000 distinct CDR3 sequences, approximately 94% of them seen only once. The sample was CD4+ T cells from PBMCs. All receptors derive from a human donor in good health.

In its sample, this clonotype was seen once. V gene TRBV6-2 or TRBV6-3 combines with J gene TRBJ1-5; possibly TRBD1 for D (5 bases). Germline-derived CDR1 and CDR2 are MNHEY and SVGEGT. The CDR3 runs to 17 residues. V dropped 0 bases and J dropped 2 bases, with 14 bases sitting between them. Here the CDR3 DNA reads TGTGCCAGCAGTTACTCCATCGCTGTGGGGGGCAATCAGCCCCAGCATTTT. The encoded protein is CASSYSIAVGGNQPQHF.

The rearrangement uses TRBV9 and TRBJ2-7, with TRBD2 identical over 8 bases. Per germline, CDR1 SGDLS and CDR2 YYNGEE. There are 15 residues in the CDR3. V shed 0 bases and J 2 bases; nucleotides not matched to a gene: 4. The CDR3 sequence is CASSVATSATYEQYF. The DNA of the CDR3 is TGTGCCAGCAGCGTAGCGACTAGCGCTACCTACGAGCAGTACTTC.

The table lists this clonotype with a few counts. This sequence joins TRBV14 and TRBJ2-7; D unclear. V dropped 1 base and J dropped 3 bases, with 1 base sitting between them. This CDR3 spans 11 amino acids. Per germline, CDR1 SGHDN and CDR2 FVKESK. CDR3 region: CASSQVYEQYF. CDR3 nucleotides: TGTGCCAGCAGCCAAGTCTACGAGCAGTACTTC.

The gene calls are TRBV3-1 and TRBJ2-5, with 7 bases lining up with TRBD1. The CDR3 consists of 15 residues. Germline-derived CDR1 and CDR2 are LGHDT and YNNKEL (reference sequence). V lost 5 bases to trimming and J lost 4 bases; unmatched junction nucleotides: 10. The CDR3 DNA sequence: TGTGCCAGCAGCACTAACGACAGGGTCGTAGAGACCCAGTACTTC. This gives the protein CASSTNDRVVETQYF.

CDR3 nucleotide sequence: TGCGCCAGCAGGACAGGTCCCCTCAACACCGGGGAGCTGTTTTTT. It is translated as CASRTGPLNTGELFF. The gene calls are TRBV5-1 and TRBJ2-2, with a possible D match to TRBD1 (6 bases). There are 15 residues in the CDR3. Per the germline V gene, CDR1 is SGHRS and CDR2 is YFSETQ. V was clipped by 5 bases and J by 2 bases, with 13 bases between them.

This chain uses TRBV20-1 with TRBJ2-3, with no clear D. Germline V gene sequence: CDR1 DFQATT, CDR2 SNEGSKA (reference sequence). This CDR3 spans 12 amino acids. Trimming removed 7 bases at V and 1 base at J, with 9 bases between. The CDR3 is CSVRLGTDTQYF. The DNA of the CDR3 is TGCAGTGTTCGACTTGGCACAGATACGCAGTATTTT.

The V and J genes are TRBV18 and TRBJ1-2, with D tentatively TRBD1 (6 bases). The V gene's germline CDR1 is KGHSH and CDR2 LQKENI. CDR3 length: 13 amino acids. The V and J ends lost 2 bases and 7 bases respectively, with 11 bases between them. CDR3 region: CASSPSTGFGYTF. CDR3 nucleotides: TGTGCCAGCTCACCATCTACAGGGTTTGGCTACACCTTC.

V usage is TRBV15 and J usage is TRBJ1-1; D possibly corresponds to TRBD1 (5 bases). The germline V gene encodes CDR1 LNHNV and CDR2 YYDKDF (reference sequence). The CDR3 contains 15 residues. V was clipped by 5 bases and J by 1 base, with 14 bases between them. The CDR3: CATSRKGAGNTEAFF. The CDR3 DNA reads as TGTGCCACCAGCCGGAAAGGGGCAGGGAACACTGAAGCTTTCTTT.

The genes are TRBV19 and TRBJ2-6, with D hard to call. The CDR3 is made up of 16 amino acids. CDR1 is LNHDA and CDR2 is SQIVND in the germline V gene (reference sequence). With 3 bases removed from V and 2 bases from J, the gap between germline ends came to 11 bases. CDR3 sequence (DNA): TGTGCCAGTAGTATCTATAAGACGCCTGGGGCCAACGTCCTGACTTTC. Protein: CASSIYKTPGANVLTF.

This chain connects TRBV5-1 to TRBJ1-2; the match to TRBD1 covers 7 bases. The length of the CDR3 is 14 residues. CDR1 and CDR2 (germline): SGHRS, YFSETQ. V was pared by 2 bases and J by 3 bases, with 4 bases of the junction left unmatched. The CDR3 reads CASSLQGNHYGYTF. The CDR3 DNA is TGCGCCAGCAGCTTACAGGGGAATCACTATGGCTACACCTTC.

CDR3 in DNA: TGTGCCAGCAGCCAGATAAGGCTAACCGGGGAGCTGTTTTTT. This sequence encodes CASSQIRLTGELFF. The chain recombines TRBV3-1 with TRBJ2-2; D uncertain. The V and J ends lost 3 bases and 5 bases respectively, with 10 bases between them. The germline CDR1 and CDR2 sequences are LGHDT and YNNKEL (reference sequence). This CDR3 is 14 amino acids long.

The V and J genes are TRBV4-1 and TRBJ1-1, with D tentatively TRBD1 (5 bases). V was shortened by 3 bases and J by 0 bases, with 11 bases between the two germline ends. Per germline, CDR1 MGHRA and CDR2 YSYEKL. This CDR3 comprises 15 residues. CDR3 DNA sequence: TGCGCCAGCAGCCAGACCGGGACGGTGAACACTGAAGCTTTCTTT. This codes for CASSQTGTVNTEAFF.

CDR3 in amino acids: CASSHRRGLDRTEAFF. DNA for the CDR3: TGTGCCAGCAGCCACCGGCGGGGGCTAGATCGGACTGAAGCTTTCTTT. This chain links TRBV6-1 with TRBJ1-1; the D gene is possibly TRBD1 (6 bases). V gave up 6 bases and J gave up 5 bases, with 22 bases separating them. This CDR3 is built from 16 residues. Germline CDR1 reads MNHNS; CDR2 reads SASEGT.

The chain is built from TRBV20-1 and TRBJ1-2; D unresolved. This CDR3 has 15 amino acids. Germline V gives CDR1 DFQATT, CDR2 SNEGSKA (reference sequence). V gave up 2 bases and J gave up 8 bases, with 21 bases separating them. CDR3 loop: CSARSPLGPAGGYTF. CDR3 nucleotide sequence: TGCAGTGCTAGATCCCCCCTCGGTCCCGCGGGGGGCTACACCTTC.

This clonotype was found once. An end of the junction does not agree with germline; a read error may underlie this. The chain couples TRBV11-2 to TRBJ2-1; possible D gene TRBD2, 6 bases. Per the germline V gene, CDR1 is SGHAT and CDR2 is FQNNGV. The CDR3 runs 11 residues. The CDR3 DNA follows: TGTGCCAGCAGCTTAGTAGCGGCCTCGGTCTTC. This sequence encodes CASSLVAASVF.

The chain couples TRBV5-4 to TRBJ2-1, with D possibly matching TRBD2 (5 bases). V gave up 4 bases and J gave up 4 bases, with 12 bases separating them. Germline CDR1 reads SGHNT; CDR2 reads YYREEE (reference sequence). The CDR3 consists of 14 residues. In DNA form, the CDR3 reads TGTGCCAGCAGCCTATGGACTTTGTACAATGAGCAGTTCTTC. Amino acids: CASSLWTLYNEQFF.

This chain joins TRBV7-2 and TRBJ2-5, with D unclear. The germline V gene has CDR1 SGHTA and CDR2 FQGNSA. The V and J ends lost 2 bases and 3 bases respectively, with 10 bases between them. The CDR3 covers 14 residues. The CDR3 DNA follows: TGTGCCAGCAGCTTAAGGGTAGGGAAAGAGACCCAGTACTTC. This codes for CASSLRVGKETQYF.

The rearrangement joins TRBV7-6 to TRBJ2-3; D remains ambiguous. Trimming took off 0 bases at V and 3 bases at J, with 10 bases between the two ends. Germline lookup yields CDR1 SGHVS and CDR2 FNYEAQ. This CDR3 spans 15 amino acids. The CDR3 coding sequence is TGTGCCAGCAGCTTAGCGGACGGAAAGACAGATACGCAGTATTTT. Translated: CASSLADGKTDTQYF.

The chain is built from TRBV30 and TRBJ1-2; D is undetermined. CDR1 is GTSNPN and CDR2 is SVGIG in the germline V gene (reference sequence). The V gene lost 4 bases and the J gene lost 5 bases, with 8 bases spanning the gap. This CDR3 comprises 11 residues. CDR3 region: CAWTSLYGYTF. In DNA form, the CDR3 reads TGTGCCTGGACGTCTTTATATGGCTACACCTTC.

The rearrangement joins TRBV30 to TRBJ2-3, with D possibly TRBD2 on 5 matching bases. Germline CDR1 is GTSNPN and CDR2 is SVGIG (reference sequence). V lost 0 bases and J lost 0, with 22 bases in between. CDR3 size: 19 residues. The CDR3 protein is CAWSVRSWRKGYSTDTQYF. As DNA, the CDR3 is TGTGCCTGGAGTGTACGGAGTTGGAGGAAAGGGTATAGCACAGATACGCAGTATTTT.

The CDR3 nucleotides read TGTGCCAGCAGTCGGACAGACGACTCCTCCTATGGCTACACCTTC. Amino acids: CASSRTDDSSYGYTF. The V gene is TRBV11-1, the J gene TRBJ1-2, with D possibly matching TRBD1 (6 bases). V was trimmed by 6 bases and J by 4 bases, leaving 18 bases between them. This CDR3 has 15 residues. CDR1 and CDR2 from the germline V gene are SGHAT and FQDESV (reference sequence).

V gene TRBV11-2 combines with J gene TRBJ2-7; D remains unclear. This CDR3 is built from 15 residues. Between the trimmed V and J ends, which lost 0 bases and 1 base, there was a span of 10 bases. Germline V CDR1 and CDR2: SGHAT, FQNNGV. CDR3 coding DNA: TGTGCCAGCAGCTTAGATGGGGAAAAATCCTACGAGCAGTACTTC. Translated, it gives CASSLDGEKSYEQYF.

The gene calls are TRBV30 and TRBJ2-3; a possible D gene is TRBD2 (6 bases). CDR3 length equals 15 residues. CDR1 and CDR2 (germline): GTSNPN, SVGIG (reference sequence). V was clipped by 0 bases and J by 4 bases, with 14 bases between them. CDR3 bases: TGTGCCTGGAGTGTAAGACGGGAGCTTGCAGATACGCAGTATTTT. Encoded protein: CAWSVRRELADTQYF. Supplemented by reference TRBV30 and TRBJ2-3, the full variable domain reads SQTIHQWPATLVQPVGSPLSLECTVEGTSNPNLYWYRQAAGRGLQLLFYSVGIGQISSEVPQNLSASRPQDRQFILSSKKLLLSDSGFYLCAWSVRRELADTQYFGPGTRLTVL.

The count of this clonotype is one. The chain has TRBV5-4 and TRBJ1-1; D is perhaps TRBD1 (5 bases). This CDR3 region has 14 residues. Germline-derived CDR1 and CDR2 are SGHNT and YYREEE (reference sequence). V was pared by 0 bases and J by 4 bases, with 10 bases between. The CDR3 bases are TGTGCCAGCAGCTTGGGCCAGGGCGTCACTGAAGCTTTCTTT. Translation gives CASSLGQGVTEAFF.

The chain joins TRBV7-2 to TRBJ2-3; no definite D call. Looked up from germline, CDR1 is SGHTA and CDR2 is FQGNSA. CDR3 length: 12 amino acids. V was pared by 8 bases and J by 3 bases, with 9 bases between. CDR3 sequence: CASRPSTDTQYF. CDR3 nucleotide sequence: TGTGCCAGCCGACCTAGTACAGATACGCAGTATTTT.

This chain uses TRBV20-1 with TRBJ1-5; TRBD1 aligns across 8 bases. The CDR3 sequence is 16 residues long. V was clipped by 0 bases and J by 0 bases; unmatched bases: 4. CDR1 is DFQATT and CDR2 is SNEGSKA in the germline V gene (reference sequence). This CDR3 reads CSARDRGLYSNQPQHF. CDR3 nucleotides: TGCAGTGCTAGAGACAGGGGGCTTTATAGCAATCAGCCCCAGCATTTT.

The chain employs TRBV27 and TRBJ1-5; weak D call: TRBD1 (5 bases). Germline loops: CDR1 MNHEY, CDR2 SMNVEV (reference sequence). This CDR3 comprises 15 residues. Deletions cut 6 bases from V and 0 bases from J, with 12 bases between. CDR3 amino acids: CASRPRQISNQPQHF. The CDR3 DNA reads TGTGCCAGCAGACCTAGACAGATTAGCAATCAGCCCCAGCATTTT.

The chain couples TRBV5-1 to TRBJ2-7, with TRBD1 as a possible D gene (5 bases). The CDR3 runs to 14 residues. V was cut by 4 bases and J by 2 bases, with 13 bases left in between. Germline V gene sequence: CDR1 SGHRS, CDR2 YFSETQ. CDR3 region: CASSARVAAYEQYF. CDR3 in DNA: TGCGCCAGCAGCGCCAGGGTGGCGGCCTACGAGCAGTACTTC.